This is a list of T cell receptor beta chains from one sample in a study of blood T cell repertoires in COVID-19. Data came from immunoSEQ multiplex PCR; TCRdb stores just in-frame clones and leaves some out. The sample has about 190,000 clones, 70% to 90% seen once; the top ten hold 6.2%. Sequencing used peripheral blood. The source is a woman between 40 and 55 years old who had recovered from COVID-19. The CDR3 runs from the conserved cysteine through the conserved F or W. A D gene is named only where the DNA matches it firmly. Size values are once, few and many counts, or a class for expanded clones, and some rows have none.

j_call: TRBJ1-6; v_call: TRBV7-8; d_call: NA; clone_size: NA; cdr3_nt: TGTGCCAGCAGCTTAGCGGGCAGGGTGGGATCACCCCTCCACTTT; cdr3_aa: CASSLAGRVGSPLHF
j_call: TRBJ2-3; v_call: TRBV5-1; d_call: NA; clone_size: NA; cdr3_nt: TGCGCCAGCAGGGGTAGCGGTAGCACAGATACGCAGTATTTT; cdr3_aa: CASRGSGSTDTQYF
j_call: TRBJ1-1; v_call: TRBV5-8; d_call: TRBD1; clone_size: NA; cdr3_nt: TGTGCCAGCAGACGACAGGGGAGGAACACTGAAGCTTTCTTT; cdr3_aa: CASRRQGRNTEAFF
j_call: TRBJ2-3; v_call: TRBV6-2/TRBV6-3; d_call: TRBD2; clone_size: NA; cdr3_nt: TGTGCCAGCACCCCGACTAGCGGGAGGGCAGATACGCAGTATTTT; cdr3_aa: CASTPTSGRADTQYF
j_call: TRBJ2-7; v_call: TRBV29-1; d_call: TRBD1; clone_size: NA; cdr3_nt: TGCAGCGTTGAAGGGACAGGGAAAGACAACGAGCAGTACTTC; cdr3_aa: CSVEGTGKDNEQYF
j_call: TRBJ2-1; v_call: TRBV12-3/TRBV12-4; d_call: NA; clone_size: NA; cdr3_nt: TGTGCCAGCAGCCCAATTTACAATGAGCAGTTCTTC; cdr3_aa: CASSPIYNEQFF
j_call: TRBJ1-6; v_call: TRBV5-6; d_call: TRBD1; clone_size: NA; cdr3_nt: TGTGCCAGCAGCCGCTCCGGACAGGCCTATAATTCACCCCTCCACTTT; cdr3_aa: CASSRSGQAYNSPLHF
j_call: TRBJ1-2; v_call: TRBV2; d_call: TRBD1; clone_size: many; cdr3_nt: TGTGCCAGCAATTCCGGGACAGGGCACTATGGCTACACCTTC; cdr3_aa: CASNSGTGHYGYTF
j_call: TRBJ1-1; v_call: TRBV18; d_call: NA; clone_size: NA; cdr3_nt: TGTGCCAGCTCACCGATTTTCTCAACAGGGAACACTGAAGCTTTCTTT; cdr3_aa: CASSPIFSTGNTEAFF
j_call: TRBJ1-3; v_call: TRBV11-2; d_call: NA; clone_size: NA; cdr3_nt: TGTGCCAGCAGCCCTAGTTCCGACTCTGGAAACACCATATATTTT; cdr3_aa: CASSPSSDSGNTIYF
j_call: TRBJ1-5; v_call: TRBV19; d_call: TRBD1; clone_size: NA; cdr3_nt: TGTGCCAGTAGCCTTGGACAGGGGGGCTATAGCAATCAGCCCCAGCATTTT; cdr3_aa: CASSLGQGGYSNQPQHF
j_call: TRBJ2-5; v_call: TRBV5-5; d_call: TRBD1; clone_size: NA; cdr3_nt: TGTGCCAGCAGCTTGGCCACAGGGGCTAGAGTGACCCAGTACTTC; cdr3_aa: CASSLATGARVTQYF
j_call: TRBJ1-2; v_call: TRBV28; d_call: NA; clone_size: NA; cdr3_nt: TGTGCCAGCAGTTTGATTGCAGGGGACTATGGCTACACCTTC; cdr3_aa: CASSLIAGDYGYTF
j_call: TRBJ2-7; v_call: TRBV25-1; d_call: TRBD2; clone_size: NA; cdr3_nt: TGTGCCAGCAGTGGTTTCGGCGGGAGTTCCGAGCAGTACTTC; cdr3_aa: CASSGFGGSSEQYF
j_call: TRBJ2-1; v_call: TRBV29-1; d_call: TRBD2; clone_size: NA; cdr3_nt: TGCAGCGTTGAACCACTAGCGGGAGGGGTTGAGCAGTTCTTC; cdr3_aa: CSVEPLAGGVEQFF
j_call: TRBJ1-2; v_call: TRBV5-1; d_call: TRBD1; clone_size: NA; cdr3_nt: TGCGCCAGCAGCCGCCAGAAGGGACAGGGTGTGGGGGATAACTATGGCTACACCTTC; cdr3_aa: CASSRQKGQGVGDNYGYTF
j_call: TRBJ2-1; v_call: TRBV5-8; d_call: NA; clone_size: NA; cdr3_nt: TGTGCCAGCAGCTTGCCCGCGGGCCTAATAGGCGATGAGCAGTTCTTC; cdr3_aa: CASSLPAGLIGDEQFF
j_call: TRBJ1-5; v_call: TRBV3-1/TRBV3-2; d_call: TRBD1; clone_size: NA; cdr3_nt: TGTGCCAGCAGCCTAGGACAGGTGGGTCAGCCCCAGCATTTT; cdr3_aa: CASSLGQVGQPQHF
j_call: TRBJ2-5; v_call: TRBV3-1/TRBV3-2; d_call: TRBD1; clone_size: NA; cdr3_nt: TGTGCCAGCAGCGCGGGACAGGGAGTAGAGACCCAGTACTTC; cdr3_aa: CASSAGQGVETQYF
j_call: TRBJ1-4; v_call: TRBV14; d_call: NA; clone_size: once; cdr3_nt: TGTGCCAGCAGCCCGGGAACGGGAAATGAAAAACTGTTTTTT; cdr3_aa: CASSPGTGNEKLFF
j_call: TRBJ1-2; v_call: TRBV6-1; d_call: NA; clone_size: NA; cdr3_nt: TGTGCCAGCAGTGAATCAGCAGGCGGAGGTATACTCAACACCTTC; cdr3_aa: CASSESAGGGILNTF
j_call: TRBJ1-1; v_call: TRBV18; d_call: NA; clone_size: NA; cdr3_nt: TGTGCCAGCTCACCGGTAATCAGGTTAACTCCTATGTCTACAGTGAACACTGAAGCTTTCTTT; cdr3_aa: CASSPVIRLTPMSTVNTEAFF
j_call: TRBJ2-1; v_call: TRBV6-1; d_call: TRBD2; clone_size: NA; cdr3_nt: TGTGCCAGCAGTGATAGCATGACGGGAGGGCCCGGGAATGAGCAGTTCTTC; cdr3_aa: CASSDSMTGGPGNEQFF
j_call: TRBJ2-7; v_call: TRBV18; d_call: TRBD1; clone_size: NA; cdr3_nt: TGTGCCAGCTCACCACCCTCAGGGGGCGAGCAGTACTTC; cdr3_aa: CASSPPSGGEQYF
j_call: TRBJ1-1; v_call: TRBV28; d_call: TRBD1; clone_size: NA; cdr3_nt: TGTGCCAGCAGTCGTCCCGGGACAGGGTTGGGGGACATGAACACTGAAGCTTTCTTT; cdr3_aa: CASSRPGTGLGDMNTEAFF
j_call: TRBJ1-4; v_call: TRBV15; d_call: NA; clone_size: NA; cdr3_nt: TGTGCCACCAGCAGCCTGGAGGGTGTAAGTGAAAAACTGTTTTTT; cdr3_aa: CATSSLEGVSEKLFF
j_call: TRBJ1-5; v_call: TRBV7-9; d_call: NA; clone_size: few; cdr3_nt: TGTGCCAGCAGCCAACTGGGAGGTCATAATCAGCCCCAGCATTTT; cdr3_aa: CASSQLGGHNQPQHF
j_call: TRBJ2-1; v_call: TRBV28; d_call: NA; clone_size: NA; cdr3_nt: TGTGCCAGCAGTTTGACCAGCGTCACCTACAATGAGCAGTTCTTC; cdr3_aa: CASSLTSVTYNEQFF
j_call: TRBJ2-1; v_call: TRBV5-1; d_call: TRBD2; clone_size: NA; cdr3_nt: TGCGCCAGTAAAATTAGCGGGAGCTACAATGAGCAGTTCTTC; cdr3_aa: CASKISGSYNEQFF
j_call: TRBJ1-1; v_call: TRBV10-3; d_call: NA; clone_size: NA; cdr3_nt: TGTGCCATCAGTGACAGGGGACGGTTGAACACTGAAGCTTTCTTT; cdr3_aa: CAISDRGRLNTEAFF
j_call: TRBJ2-7; v_call: TRBV2; d_call: NA; clone_size: NA; cdr3_nt: TGTGCCAGCAGTGAGTCAGGGTCCTACGAGCAGTACTTC; cdr3_aa: CASSESGSYEQYF
j_call: TRBJ1-2; v_call: TRBV6-5; d_call: NA; clone_size: NA; cdr3_nt: TGTGCCAGCAGTCCTCAGACTACCCTGAACTATGGCTACACCTTC; cdr3_aa: CASSPQTTLNYGYTF
j_call: TRBJ2-3; v_call: TRBV11-3; d_call: TRBD2; clone_size: NA; cdr3_nt: TGTGCCAGCAGCAACCCAACCGGGACTAGCGGAACAGATACGCAGTATTTT; cdr3_aa: CASSNPTGTSGTDTQYF
j_call: TRBJ1-2; v_call: TRBV18; d_call: NA; clone_size: few; cdr3_nt: TGTGCCAGCTCACCAGACGGGGTCTATGGCTACACCTTC; cdr3_aa: CASSPDGVYGYTF
j_call: TRBJ2-1; v_call: TRBV7-2; d_call: TRBD2; clone_size: NA; cdr3_nt: TGTGCCAGCAGCTTAGGGGGACTAGCGGTCTACAATGAGCAGTTCTTC; cdr3_aa: CASSLGGLAVYNEQFF
j_call: TRBJ1-2; v_call: TRBV28; d_call: NA; clone_size: NA; cdr3_nt: TGTGCCAGCAGTTTAGGGGGCGCGCCTCCTACCTATGGCTACACCTTC; cdr3_aa: CASSLGGAPPTYGYTF
j_call: TRBJ1-5; v_call: TRBV29-1; d_call: NA; clone_size: NA; cdr3_nt: TGCAGCGTTGCCCGGGACATCAATCAGCCCCAGCATTTT; cdr3_aa: CSVARDINQPQHF
j_call: TRBJ2-1; v_call: TRBV30; d_call: TRBD2; clone_size: NA; cdr3_nt: TGTGCCTGGAGCGAGGGGACTAGCCCGAGAGTGGATGAGCAGTTCTTC; cdr3_aa: CAWSEGTSPRVDEQFF
j_call: TRBJ2-2; v_call: TRBV7-7; d_call: NA; clone_size: NA; cdr3_nt: TGTGCCAGCAGACCCAGGGAAGGGGCCGGGGAGCTGTTTTTT; cdr3_aa: CASRPREGAGELFF
j_call: TRBJ1-4; v_call: TRBV5-1; d_call: TRBD1; clone_size: NA; cdr3_nt: TGCGCCAGCAGCTCTAGGACAGGCGGCAGGGAAAAACTGTTTTTT; cdr3_aa: CASSSRTGGREKLFF
j_call: TRBJ2-7; v_call: TRBV4-2; d_call: NA; clone_size: few; cdr3_nt: TGTGCCAGCAGCCAAGATCCTGGCAGTACCTACGAGCAGTACTTC; cdr3_aa: CASSQDPGSTYEQYF
j_call: TRBJ2-1; v_call: TRBV13; d_call: NA; clone_size: NA; cdr3_nt: TGTGCCAGCAGACCCAAGAGCTCCTACAATGAGCAGTTCTTC; cdr3_aa: CASRPKSSYNEQFF
j_call: TRBJ2-1; v_call: TRBV27; d_call: NA; clone_size: NA; cdr3_nt: TGTGCCAGCACCCCTCGGACTCCAACGGCCAATGAGCAGTTCTTC; cdr3_aa: CASTPRTPTANEQFF
j_call: TRBJ1-1; v_call: TRBV7-9; d_call: NA; clone_size: NA; cdr3_nt: TGTGCCAGCAGCTTAAGGAGCTCTGAAGCTTTCTTT; cdr3_aa: CASSLRSSEAFF
j_call: TRBJ1-3; v_call: TRBV7-2; d_call: NA; clone_size: few; cdr3_nt: TGTGCCAGCAGCCTCAGAATTCCAGGAAACACCATATATTTT; cdr3_aa: CASSLRIPGNTIYF
j_call: TRBJ1-2; v_call: TRBV5-8; d_call: TRBD1; clone_size: NA; cdr3_nt: TGTGCCAGCAGCACGGGACAGGGGGGCTACACCTTC; cdr3_aa: CASSTGQGGYTF
j_call: TRBJ2-2; v_call: TRBV2; d_call: NA; clone_size: NA; cdr3_nt: TGTGCCAGTAGAACCCAGGGGTACACCGGGGAGCTGTTTTTT; cdr3_aa: CASRTQGYTGELFF
j_call: TRBJ2-7; v_call: TRBV3-1/TRBV3-2; d_call: TRBD1; clone_size: NA; cdr3_nt: TGTGCCAGCAGCGAGTGGACAGGGAGCTCCTACGAGCAGTACTTC; cdr3_aa: CASSEWTGSSYEQYF
j_call: TRBJ2-1; v_call: TRBV28; d_call: NA; clone_size: NA; cdr3_nt: TGTGCCAGCACGGGGTTTAGTCAGGGGCCTTGGAATGAGCAGTTCTTC; cdr3_aa: CASTGFSQGPWNEQFF